Below are 2 T cell receptor beta chains sequenced from a single sample in a study of regulatory T cells in long-lasting Graves disease. Time point defined: newly diagnosed GD, antithyroid drugs for less than 3 months. The TCR library was prepared using RNA isolated from PBMCs. Arm-PCR of CDR3 regions and iRepertoire HTBI primers were the basis on which TCR beta libraries were built. TCRdb re-called the multiplex PCR reads with MiXCR, one entry per CDR3 protein. The sample includes 440,000 or so distinct CDR3 sequences, 15% of them seen just once. These same records also appear under a second study, on T cells in Graves' hyperthyroidism and ophthalmopathy.

The sequences come from peripheral blood mononuclear cells (PBMCs), collected at new diagnosis, from a patient treated with antithyroid drugs. The receptors here all came from a young woman with Graves disease.

This clonotype has ten or more counts. This chain links TRBV5-8 with TRBJ2-1; unclear D gene. Per germline, CDR1 SGHTS and CDR2 YDEGEE. This CDR3 is built from 11 residues. Deletions cut 2 bases from V and 10 bases from J, with 7 bases between. The CDR3, as DNA: TGTGCCAGCAGCTTATGGGTCGAGCAGTTCTTC. This codes for CASSLWVEQFF.

In this sample, this clonotype turned up many times. The chain combines TRBV24-1 with TRBJ1-1, with D uncertain. CDR1 is KGHDR and CDR2 is SFDVKD in the germline V gene. The CDR3 is 11 amino acids. The V gene lost 6 bases and the J gene lost 7 bases, with 8 bases spanning the gap. The DNA of the CDR3 is TGTGCCACCAGTCGGGGTGATGAAGCTTTCTTT. Translation: CATSRGDEAFF.